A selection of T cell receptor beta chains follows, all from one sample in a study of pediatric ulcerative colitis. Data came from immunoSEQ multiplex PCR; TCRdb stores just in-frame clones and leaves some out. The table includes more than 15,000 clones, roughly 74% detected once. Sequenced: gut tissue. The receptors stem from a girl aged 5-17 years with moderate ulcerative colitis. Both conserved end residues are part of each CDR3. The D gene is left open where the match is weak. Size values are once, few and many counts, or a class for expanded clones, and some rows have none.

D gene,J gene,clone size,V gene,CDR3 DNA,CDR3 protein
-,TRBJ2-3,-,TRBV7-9,TGTGCCAGCAGCTTAGGGGGCCCCATGAGCACAGATACGCAGTATTTT,CASSLGGPMSTDTQYF
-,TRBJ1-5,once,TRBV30,TGTGCCTGGAGCAAGGGGGGTTTCAATCAGCCCCAGCATTTT,CAWSKGGFNQPQHF
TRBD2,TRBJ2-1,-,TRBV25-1,TGTGCCGGAGGGACTAGCGGGGTGGATGAGCAGTTCTTC,CAGGTSGVDEQFF
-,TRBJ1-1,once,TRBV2,TGTGCCAGCAGTGTTGACAGAGAAGCTTTCTTT,CASSVDREAFF
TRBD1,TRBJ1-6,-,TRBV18,TGTGCCAGCTCACAAGGACAGGGGCGGGGACCCCTCCACTTT,CASSQGQGRGPLHF
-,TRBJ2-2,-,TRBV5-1,TGCGCCAGCAGCTCCAGGGAGACCGGGGAGCTGTTTTTT,CASSSRETGELFF
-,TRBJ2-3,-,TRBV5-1,TGCGCCAGCAGCTTGGAGTCAGATACGCAGTATTTT,CASSLESDTQYF
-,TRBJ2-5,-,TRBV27,TGTGCCAGCAGCTCCTGGGGGGCAGGGGAGACCCAGTACTTC,CASSSWGAGETQYF
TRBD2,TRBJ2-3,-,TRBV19,TGTGCCAGTAGTATTGGACTAGCGGGGGGGAGGGCAGATACGCAGTATTTT,CASSIGLAGGRADTQYF
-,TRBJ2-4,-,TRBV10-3,TGTGCCATCAGTGTCTACAGCGTCTTAGCCAAAAACATTCAGTACTTC,CAISVYSVLAKNIQYF
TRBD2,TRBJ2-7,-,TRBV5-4,TGTGCCAGCAGCTTTGGACTAGCGGGAGGGGACCACCGGAACGAGCAGTACTTC,CASSFGLAGGDHRNEQYF
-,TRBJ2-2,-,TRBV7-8,TGTGCCAGCAGCGTGACCCGGGTCATTACCGGGGAGCTGTTTTTT,CASSVTRVITGELFF
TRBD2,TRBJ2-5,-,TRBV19,TGTGCCAGTAGTCCCAGCGGGAGGGCCGATCAAGAGACCCAGTACTTC,CASSPSGRADQETQYF
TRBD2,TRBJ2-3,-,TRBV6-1,TGTGCCAGCAGTGAAACTAGCGGACCTTCTAGCACAGATACGCAGTATTTT,CASSETSGPSSTDTQYF
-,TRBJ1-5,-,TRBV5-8,TGTGCCAGCAGCTTGTGGCCAGCCCAGCCCCAGCATTTT,CASSLWPAQPQHF